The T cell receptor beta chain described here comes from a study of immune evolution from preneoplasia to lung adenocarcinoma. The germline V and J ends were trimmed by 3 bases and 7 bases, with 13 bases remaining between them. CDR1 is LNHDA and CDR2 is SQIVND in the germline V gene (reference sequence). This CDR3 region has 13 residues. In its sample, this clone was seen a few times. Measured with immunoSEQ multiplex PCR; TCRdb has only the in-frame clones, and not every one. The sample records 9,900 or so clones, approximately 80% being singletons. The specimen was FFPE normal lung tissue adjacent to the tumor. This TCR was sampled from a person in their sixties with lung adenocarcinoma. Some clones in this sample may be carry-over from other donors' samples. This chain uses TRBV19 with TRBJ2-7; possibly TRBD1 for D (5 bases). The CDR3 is CASSMGRVGEQYF. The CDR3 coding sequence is TGTGCCAGTAGTATGGGCAGGGTAGGGGAGCAGTACTTC.